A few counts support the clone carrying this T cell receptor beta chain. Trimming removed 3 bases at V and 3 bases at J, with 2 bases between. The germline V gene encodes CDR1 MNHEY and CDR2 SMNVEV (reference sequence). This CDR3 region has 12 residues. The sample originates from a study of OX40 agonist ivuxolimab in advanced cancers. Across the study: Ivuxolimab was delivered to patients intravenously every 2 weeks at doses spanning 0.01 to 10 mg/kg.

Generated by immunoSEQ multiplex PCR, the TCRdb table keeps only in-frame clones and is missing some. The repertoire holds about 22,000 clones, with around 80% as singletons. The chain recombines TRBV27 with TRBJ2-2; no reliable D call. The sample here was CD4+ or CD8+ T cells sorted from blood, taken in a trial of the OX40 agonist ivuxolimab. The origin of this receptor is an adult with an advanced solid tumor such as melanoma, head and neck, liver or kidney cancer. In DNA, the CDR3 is TGTGCCAGCAGTTTGTACACCGGGGAGCTGTTTTTT. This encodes CASSLYTGELFF.